Listed below are T cell receptor beta chains from one sample, sequenced in a study of neoadjuvant anti-PD-1 for oral cavity cancer. Data came from immunoSEQ multiplex PCR; TCRdb stores just in-frame clones and leaves some out. The repertoire holds 9,500 to 15,000 clones, with 64% as singletons. Sample: tumor tissue, taken before nivolumab (anti-PD-1) treatment. Receptors were obtained from a person aged 40-85 years with oral cavity squamous cell carcinoma. The donor label of this sample is uncertain. Both conserved end residues are part of each CDR3. A D gene is named only where the DNA matches it firmly. Clone size is shown for a subset of rows, as once, few, many or a class of expanded clone.

D: TRBD2
size: -
V: TRBV5-6
J: TRBJ2-5
DNA: TGTGCCAGCAGCCCGGGGGGACTAGCGGGAGTATCGGAGACCCAGTACTTC
CDR3: CASSPGGLAGVSETQYF

D: -
size: -
V: TRBV11-2
J: TRBJ2-3
DNA: TGTGCCAGCAGCTTAGATCTATGGTACACAGATACGCAGTATTTT
CDR3: CASSLDLWYTDTQYF

D: -
size: -
V: TRBV7-2
J: TRBJ1-1
DNA: TGTGCCAGCAGCTTAGATGGAGGCACTGAAGCTTTCTTT
CDR3: CASSLDGGTEAFF

D: -
size: -
V: TRBV30
J: TRBJ1-1
DNA: TGTGCCTGGAGTGTAACAAAGCGTACTGAAGCTTTCTTT
CDR3: CAWSVTKRTEAFF

D: TRBD1
size: -
V: TRBV20-1
J: TRBJ1-4
DNA: TGCAGTGCTTTTACAGGGGATCAGTTTTTT
CDR3: CSAFTGDQFF

D: -
size: few
V: TRBV11-2
J: TRBJ1-5
DNA: TGTGCCAGCAGCCTAACAGGGAGCGGGCCCCAGCATTTT
CDR3: CASSLTGSGPQHF

D: -
size: -
V: TRBV6-5
J: TRBJ2-2
DNA: TGTGCCAGCAGTTACGATAGTGGCACCGGGGAGCTGTTTTTT
CDR3: CASSYDSGTGELFF

D: TRBD1
size: few
V: TRBV5-6
J: TRBJ1-1
DNA: TGTGCCAGCAGCTCCGGGACAGGGTGGGAAGCTTTCTTT
CDR3: CASSSGTGWEAFF

D: -
size: -
V: TRBV11-3
J: TRBJ2-1
DNA: TGTGCCAGCAGCTTAGGTAAATCGAGCTCCTACAATGAGCAGTTCTTC
CDR3: CASSLGKSSSYNEQFF

D: TRBD1
size: few
V: TRBV19
J: TRBJ2-1
DNA: TGTGCCAGTAGTCCTGGACAGGGGCACTACAATGAGCAGTTCTTC
CDR3: CASSPGQGHYNEQFF

D: -
size: -
V: TRBV21-1
J: TRBJ1-5
DNA: TGTGCCAGCAGCAAAGTAGGGGACAGGGTCGGCAATCAGCCCCAGCATTTT
CDR3: CASSKVGDRVGNQPQHF

D: TRBD2
size: -
V: TRBV9
J: TRBJ2-1
DNA: TGTGCCAGCAGCGCGGGACTAGCGGGAGGGCCCAATGAGCAGTTCTTC
CDR3: CASSAGLAGGPNEQFF

D: -
size: -
V: TRBV6-5
J: TRBJ1-3
DNA: TGTGCCAGCAGTTACGGCGCCATCAACTCTGGAAACACCATATATTTT
CDR3: CASSYGAINSGNTIYF

D: -
size: -
V: TRBV11-2
J: TRBJ2-1
DNA: TGTGCCAGCAGCTCAGGGGAGGGTTACTACAATGAGCAGTTCTTC
CDR3: CASSSGEGYYNEQFF